What follows are 29 T cell receptor beta chains derived from one specimen sequenced in a study of cytomegalovirus exposure and HLA in healthy donors. PCR amplification relied on 60 Vbeta primers (plus 13 Jbeta primers). Assay: immunoSEQ multiplex PCR; the TCRdb copy retains only in-frame clones and omits some. The sample records some 110,000 clones, 75% being singletons. The sequenced sample was PBMCs. The receptors here all came from a woman aged 18-29 years in good health and CMV-seronegative.

J is TRBJ1-3 and V is TRBV2; maybe TRBD1 (5 bases). The germline CDR1 and CDR2 sequences are SNHLY and FYNNEI. This CDR3 region has 15 residues. Trimming pared 4 bases from V and 0 bases from J, leaving 10 bases between. The CDR3 coding sequence is TGTGCCAGCAGTGGACAGCCAAACTCTGGAAACACCATATATTTT. Translating gives CASSGQPNSGNTIYF. Drawing the rest from reference TRBV2 and TRBJ1-3, the complete variable domain is EPEVTQTPSHQVTQMGQEVILRCVPISNHLYFYWYRQILGQKVEFLVSFYNNEISEKSEIFDDQFSVERPDGSNFTLKIRSTKLEDSAMYFCASSGQPNSGNTIYFGEGSWLTVV.

This clone occurred once. The chain couples TRBV30 to TRBJ2-7; D ambiguous. Germline CDR1 is GTSNPN and CDR2 is SVGIG (reference sequence). The germline V and J ends were trimmed by 4 bases and 4 bases, with 17 bases remaining between them. The CDR3 sequence is 14 residues long. The CDR3 DNA is TGTGCCTGGACAGTAAGGCTACCCAGGTACGAGCAGTACTTC. This translates into CAWTVRLPRYEQYF.

This rearrangement joins TRBV2 to TRBJ1-4; TRBD1 is a possible D gene (5 bases). CDR1 is SNHLY and CDR2 is FYNNEI in the germline V gene. V was shortened by 2 bases and J by 8 bases, with 15 bases between the two germline ends. The CDR3 runs to 15 residues. The CDR3 is CASSEIGRAGEKLFF. In DNA form, the CDR3 reads TGTGCCAGCAGTGAAATTGGCAGGGCTGGAGAAAAACTGTTTTTT.

V and J are TRBV4-1 and TRBJ2-2; TRBD2 matches 14 bases. Germline lookup yields CDR1 MGHRA and CDR2 YSYEKL. There are 20 residues in the CDR3. V was pared by 3 bases and J by 3 bases, with 12 bases of the junction left unmatched. The CDR3 protein is CASSQPGLAGGKDYTGELFF. CDR3 DNA sequence: TGCGCCAGCAGCCAGCCCGGACTAGCGGGGGGCAAAGATTACACCGGGGAGCTGTTTTTT.

V gene TRBV2 combines with J gene TRBJ2-7; 9 nucleotides agree with TRBD1. The CDR3 runs to 14 residues. Losses at the gene ends were 5 bases for V and 2 bases for J; bases not matched to a gene: 4. Germline loops: CDR1 SNHLY, CDR2 FYNNEI. CDR3 residues: CASSSGTGTYEQYF. The DNA for the CDR3 is TGTGCCAGCAGTTCCGGGACAGGGACCTACGAGCAGTACTTC. Based on the CDR3 plus reference TRBV2 and TRBJ2-7, the full variable domain is EPEVTQTPSHQVTQMGQEVILRCVPISNHLYFYWYRQILGQKVEFLVSFYNNEISEKSEIFDDQFSVERPDGSNFTLKIRSTKLEDSAMYFCASSSGTGTYEQYFGPGTRLTVT.

The chain links TRBV6-5 to TRBJ1-5; 7 bases are shared with TRBD1. The CDR3 runs 14 residues. Germline V CDR1 and CDR2: MNHEY, SVGAGI. Losses at the gene ends were 2 bases for V and 7 bases for J; bases not matched to a gene: 5. CDR3 coding DNA: TGTGCCAGCAGTTACAGACAGGGCCACCAGCCCCAGCATTTT. This codes for CASSYRQGHQPQHF.

This chain uses TRBV10-3 with TRBJ2-1, with 8 bases that match TRBD2. The V gene's germline CDR1 is ENHRY and CDR2 SYGVKD. The V and J ends lost 3 bases and 10 bases, in that order; junction bases with no gene match: 8. The CDR3 runs 14 residues. DNA of the CDR3: TGTGCCATCAGTGAAGGTAGCGGGGCTTGGGAGCAGTTCTTC. This codes for CAISEGSGAWEQFF.

The CDR3 reads CASSLGTGGRAKNIQYF. The CDR3 DNA is TGTGCCAGCAGTTTAGGGACGGGGGGGCGCGCCAAAAACATTCAGTACTTC. This sequence joins TRBV28 and TRBJ2-4; 8 bases map to TRBD2. The CDR3 is 17 residues long. Germline V gene sequence: CDR1 MDHEN, CDR2 SYDVKM. The V gene end was trimmed by 2 bases and the J gene end by 1 base; junction bases not matched to a gene: 7.

The chain couples TRBV28 to TRBJ1-3; possibly TRBD1 for D (6 bases). Trimming shortened V by 7 bases and J by 4 bases, and 17 bases separated the two germline ends. The CDR3 extends over 15 amino acids. Per germline, CDR1 MDHEN and CDR2 SYDVKM. CDR3 residues: CASTSQGFWGNTIYF. The CDR3 region has the DNA TGTGCCAGCACCTCGCAGGGGTTTTGGGGAAACACCATATATTTT.

This clone was counted once. The genes are TRBV30 and TRBJ1-6, with 7 bases aligning to TRBD1. The ends lost 4 bases at V and 3 bases at J; junction bases unmatched: 0. Germline V lookup: CDR1 GTSNPN, CDR2 SVGIG (reference sequence). This CDR3 spans 13 amino acids. The DNA of the CDR3 is TGTGCCTGGAACAGGGGCTATAATTCACCCCTCCACTTT. It codes for CAWNRGYNSPLHF.

This chain uses TRBV7-8 with TRBJ1-1; D uncertain. This CDR3 contains 15 residues. CDR1 and CDR2 (germline): SGHVS, FQNEAQ. Trimming cost V 1 base and J 3 bases, with 12 bases left between them. This chain's CDR3 is CASSLVPPRDTEAFF. The CDR3, as DNA: TGTGCCAGCAGCTTAGTCCCTCCGAGGGACACTGAAGCTTTCTTT.

V is TRBV6-1 and J is TRBJ1-5, with D uncertain. The V and J ends lost 5 bases and 6 bases respectively, with 17 bases between them. Germline lookup yields CDR1 MNHNS and CDR2 SASEGT. CDR3 length: 15 residues. In DNA, the CDR3 is TGTGCCAGCAGTACCGCCTCGGGAGGCAGTCAGCCCCAGCATTTT. The encoded protein is CASSTASGGSQPQHF.

This clone appeared a few times. V and J are TRBV7-8 and TRBJ2-6, with 13 bases lining up with TRBD2. V dropped 2 bases and J dropped 0; count of bases not matched to a gene: 7. The CDR3 extends over 20 amino acids. Germline V CDR1 and CDR2: SGHVS, FQNEAQ. The CDR3 bases are TGTGCCAGCAGCTTACTTTCGACTAGCGGGGGGACCTCTGGGGCCAACGTCCTGACTTTC. Translating gives CASSLLSTSGGTSGANVLTF.

This rearrangement joins TRBV7-2 to TRBJ2-1, with 8 bases identical to TRBD1. After removal of 5 bases from V and 7 bases from J, the junction contained 16 bases not matched to a gene. Germline V gives CDR1 SGHTA, CDR2 FQGNSA. There are 17 residues in the CDR3. The CDR3 DNA reads as TGTGCCAGCAGCCAACTCAGGGGGCGAGGAACACTGAATGAGCAGTTCTTC. Protein product: CASSQLRGRGTLNEQFF.

The CDR3 spells CASSLLARADSPLHF. Here the CDR3 DNA reads TGTGCCAGCAGCCTCCTGGCGCGGGCGGACTCACCCCTCCACTTT. The chain has TRBV7-9 and TRBJ1-6; D gene uncertain. Germline V lookup: CDR1 SEHNR, CDR2 FQNEAQ (reference sequence). V dropped 5 bases and J dropped 10 bases, with 18 bases sitting between them. This CDR3 region has 15 residues.

Note on this clone: At one of its ends the junction is not consistent with the germline gene, which may arise from a read error. This sequence joins TRBV25-1 and TRBJ2-7; tentatively, D is TRBD1 (6 bases). Germline V lookup: CDR1 MGHDK, CDR2 SYGVNS. The CDR3 runs 15 residues. The CDR3 nucleotides are TGTGCCAGCAGTGGGAGGAACAGGGTCACCTACGAGCAGTGCTTC. This sequence encodes CASSGRNRVTYEQCF.

V is TRBV29-1 and J is TRBJ1-5, with TRBD1 matching over 9 bases. This CDR3 contains 14 residues. V lost 4 bases, J lost 5 bases, and 6 bases stayed unmatched. CDR1 is SQVTM, CDR2 ANQGSEA, per germline. The CDR3 nucleotides are TGCAGCGTTGGCTGGGACAGGGTTGATCAGCCCCAGCATTTT. This translates into CSVGWDRVDQPQHF. The whole variable domain, remainder taken from reference TRBV29-1 and TRBJ1-5, is SAVISQKPSRDICQRGTSLTIQCQVDSQVTMMFWYRQQPGQSLTLIATANQGSEATYESGFVIDKFPISRPNLTFSTLTVSNMSPEDSSIYLCSVGWDRVDQPQHFGDGTRLSIL.

V is TRBV11-2 and J is TRBJ2-5, with D possibly being TRBD2 (6 bases). This CDR3 region has 14 residues. Between the trimmed V and J ends, which lost 7 bases and 5 bases, there was a span of 17 bases. The germline gives CDR1 SGHAT, CDR2 FQNNGV. This CDR3 reads CASTSGRGYETQYF. Written as DNA, the CDR3 is TGTGCCAGCACTTCTGGGCGGGGATATGAGACCCAGTACTTC.

There are a few counts of this clone. This chain connects TRBV11-2 to TRBJ1-6, with D maybe TRBD1 (5 bases). The CDR3 sequence is 19 residues long. Per germline, CDR1 SGHAT and CDR2 FQNNGV. Trimming left V 4 bases short and J 0 bases short, with 19 bases between. CDR3 in DNA: TGTGCCAGCAGCTCTCACGTCGGGGGTATAAGCTCCTATAATTCACCCCTCCACTTT. Protein product: CASSSHVGGISSYNSPLHF.

The J gene is TRBJ2-2, the V gene TRBV6-5, with a tentative D call TRBD1 (5 bases). CDR1 MNHEY and CDR2 SVGAGI come from the germline V gene. V lost 3 bases, J lost 2 bases, and 13 bases lay in between. The CDR3 is made up of 16 amino acids. Here the CDR3 reads CASSYIGQGNTGELFF. The CDR3 DNA sequence: TGTGCCAGCAGTTATATAGGTCAGGGTAACACCGGGGAGCTGTTTTTT.

CDR3 coding DNA: TGTGCCAGCAGCTTCGGCTCCTACGAGCAGTACTTC. Its translation is CASSFGSYEQYF. This chain links TRBV5-4 with TRBJ2-7; no definite D call. This CDR3 has 12 amino acids. V lost 2 bases and J 0 bases, leaving 3 bases between the germline ends. In germline, CDR1 is SGHNT, CDR2 YYREEE (reference sequence). The whole variable domain, remainder taken from reference TRBV5-4 and TRBJ2-7, is ETGVTQSPTHLIKTRGQQVTLRCSSQSGHNTVSWYQQALGQGPQFIFQYYREEENGRGNFPPRFSGLQFPNYSSELNVNALELDDSALYLCASSFGSYEQYFGPGTRLTVT.

The chain joins TRBV7-8 to TRBJ2-3, with 7 bases matching TRBD2. Germline trimming cut 4 bases from V and 4 bases from J; bases unmatched to any gene: 8. Germline values: CDR1 SGHVS, CDR2 FQNEAQ. CDR3 size: 15 residues. In DNA, the CDR3 is TGTGCCAGCAGCTCAAGGGAACGGGGGGCAGATACGCAGTATTTT. Translation: CASSSRERGADTQYF.

This rearrangement joins TRBV7-8 to TRBJ2-2; the D gene is possibly TRBD1 (6 bases). The CDR3 contains 14 residues. V gave up 7 bases and J gave up 5 bases, with 14 bases separating them. Germline V gene lookup returns CDR1 SGHVS and CDR2 FQNEAQ. In nucleotides, the CDR3 is TGTGCCAGCAACCTCGTTCAGGGGACCGGGGAGCTGTTTTTT. Translation gives CASNLVQGTGELFF.

V and J are TRBV28 and TRBJ2-5, with a weak D call TRBD2 (6 bases). The CDR3 loop spans 14 amino acids. Germline CDR1 and CDR2: MDHEN and SYDVKM. V was cut by 7 bases and J by 5 bases, with 17 bases left in between. The CDR3 nucleotides are TGTGCCAGCACCATTGGAGGGATGTGGGAGACCCAGTACTTC. It specifies CASTIGGMWETQYF. The full variable domain, its missing parts supplied by reference TRBV28 and TRBJ2-5, is DVKVTQSSRYLVKRTGEKVFLECVQDMDHENMFWYRQDPGLGLRLIYFSYDVKMKEKGDIPEGYSVSREKKERFSLILESASTNQTSMYLCASTIGGMWETQYFGPGTRLLVL.

The chain is built from TRBV19 and TRBJ1-1, with a tentative D call TRBD1 (5 bases). Trimming cost V 3 bases and J 5 bases, with 13 bases left between them. The CDR3 totals 14 residues. Germline assignment: CDR1 LNHDA and CDR2 SQIVND (reference sequence). The CDR3 nucleotides read TGTGCCAGTAGTATCGGGGTCGGGGGTACTGAAGCTTTCTTT. It is translated as CASSIGVGGTEAFF. Full variable domain (missing parts from reference TRBV19 and TRBJ1-1): DGGITQSPKYLFRKEGQNVTLSCEQNLNHDAMYWYRQDPGQGLRLIYYSQIVNDFQKGDIAEGYSVSREKKESFPLTVTSAQKNPTAFYLCASSIGVGGTEAFFGQGTRLTVV.

The V call is TRBV4-1, the J call TRBJ2-7; D call uncertain. CDR3 length: 15 residues. CDR1 is MGHRA and CDR2 is YSYEKL in the germline V gene. V lost 1 base to trimming and J lost 0 bases, with 10 bases between them. The DNA of the CDR3 is TGCGCCAGCAGCCAAGGCTTGGGCGTCTCCTACGAGCAGTACTTC. Its translation: CASSQGLGVSYEQYF.

The rearrangement links TRBV13 to TRBJ2-3; 13 bases agree with TRBD2. The V segment lost 6 bases and the J segment 2 bases; nucleotides outside the gene matches: 8. The germline CDR1 and CDR2 sequences are PRHDT and FYEKMQ (reference sequence). The CDR3 has 17 residues. CDR3 nucleotide sequence: TGTGCCAGCAGTCTTAGACTAGCGGGGGGTCTCACAGATACGCAGTATTTT. This translates into CASSLRLAGGLTDTQYF.

With respect to this clone: The same CDR3 is also encoded by other DNA sequences in this sample. V usage is TRBV2 and J usage is TRBJ1-4; D gene unclear. The V gene lost 8 bases and the J gene lost 8 bases, with 12 bases spanning the gap. The CDR3 is 12 residues long. The germline V gene has CDR1 SNHLY and CDR2 FYNNEI. The CDR3 protein is CASSLNGEKLFF. CDR3 nucleotide sequence: TGTGCCAGCTCTTTAAACGGGGAAAAACTGTTTTTT. The complete variable domain, with remaining parts taken from reference TRBV2 and TRBJ1-4, reads EPEVTQTPSHQVTQMGQEVILRCVPISNHLYFYWYRQILGQKVEFLVSFYNNEISEKSEIFDDQFSVERPDGSNFTLKIRSTKLEDSAMYFCASSLNGEKLFFGSGTQLSVL.

The chain is built from TRBV30 and TRBJ1-5; D is perhaps TRBD1 (5 bases). Germline V gene data show CDR1 as GTSNPN and CDR2 as SVGIG (reference sequence). This CDR3 is built from 16 residues. V lost 2 bases, J lost 2 bases, and 16 bases lay in between. CDR3 DNA: TGTGCCTGGAGTCCAAGGTGGACACCTGGCAATCAGCCCCAGCATTTT. As protein: CAWSPRWTPGNQPQHF. Drawing the rest from reference TRBV30 and TRBJ1-5, the complete variable domain is SQTIHQWPATLVQPVGSPLSLECTVEGTSNPNLYWYRQAAGRGLQLLFYSVGIGQISSEVPQNLSASRPQDRQFILSSKKLLLSDSGFYLCAWSPRWTPGNQPQHFGDGTRLSIL.